The 8 T cell receptor beta chains in this list originate from one sample, sequenced in a study of T cell responses to AZD1222 COVID-19 vaccine. Here immunoSEQ multiplex PCR was the method, and the copy in TCRdb shows in-frame clones only, minus some. The table lists about 150,000 clones, 92% of them singletons. The input for sequencing was peripheral blood, taken on day 0 of AZD1222 vaccination. These receptors were obtained from an adult in good health.

The V gene is TRBV19, the J gene TRBJ2-7, with 7 bases identical to TRBD1. The J segment lost 2 bases and the V segment lost 3 bases, leaving 7 bases of the junction unmatched. The CDR3 length is 15 residues. CDR1 is LNHDA, CDR2 SQIVND, per germline (reference sequence). The CDR3 DNA reads TGTGCCAGTAGTATGAAAACAGGGGAAACCTACGAGCAGTACTTC. Protein: CASSMKTGETYEQYF.

V gene TRBV19 combines with J gene TRBJ2-2; D uncertain. Trimming left V 0 bases short and J 4 bases short, with 12 bases between. There are 16 residues in the CDR3. Per the germline V gene, CDR1 is LNHDA and CDR2 is SQIVND (reference sequence). The DNA for the CDR3 is TGTGCCAGTAGTATAGAGGTCCTGCGAAGCACCGGGGAGCTGTTTTTT. Translation gives CASSIEVLRSTGELFF.

The chain employs TRBV5-1 and TRBJ2-2; 8 nucleotides align to TRBD2. Germline CDR1 is SGHRS and CDR2 is YFSETQ. The CDR3 is made up of 14 amino acids. The ends lost 7 bases at V and 1 base at J; junction bases unmatched: 3. CDR3 in amino acids: CASGAGENTGELFF. In DNA form, the CDR3 reads TGCGCCAGCGGAGCGGGGGAGAACACCGGGGAGCTGTTTTTT.

A single count supports this clone. The chain links TRBV28 to TRBJ1-2; 8 bases fit TRBD1. Germline V gene sequence: CDR1 MDHEN, CDR2 SYDVKM. This CDR3 has 14 residues. Trimming took 6 bases from V and 8 from J; bases not matched to a gene: 11. CDR3 residues: CASSLVQGVSGYTF. The CDR3, as DNA: TGTGCCAGCAGCTTGGTACAGGGGGTTAGCGGCTACACCTTC.

J is TRBJ1-3 and V is TRBV19; the D gene is possibly TRBD1 (5 bases). This CDR3 contains 14 residues. Germline CDR1 is LNHDA and CDR2 is SQIVND (reference sequence). V was shortened by 5 bases and J by 3 bases, with 11 bases between the two germline ends. The CDR3 loop is CASSARDVGNTIYF. The CDR3 DNA sequence: TGTGCCAGTAGTGCTCGGGACGTTGGAAACACCATATATTTT.

V gene TRBV20-1 combines with J gene TRBJ1-2; 9 positions match TRBD1. Germline trimming cut 3 bases from V and 4 bases from J; bases unmatched to any gene: 12. Per the germline V gene, CDR1 is DFQATT and CDR2 is SNEGSKA (reference sequence). The CDR3 consists of 16 residues. The CDR3 is CSASPPLRDRVYGYTF. The CDR3 DNA reads as TGCAGTGCTAGTCCACCCCTCCGGGACAGGGTCTATGGCTACACCTTC.

This clone is a singleton in its sample. The rearrangement links TRBV5-6 to TRBJ1-2; D call uncertain. Trimming took off 1 base at V and 7 bases at J, with 8 bases between the two ends. CDR3 length equals 12 residues. Looked up from germline, CDR1 is SGHDT and CDR2 is YYEEEE. For the CDR3, the DNA is TGTGCCAGCAGCTTGTGGGGATCTGGCTACACCTTC. Translating gives CASSLWGSGYTF.

The rearrangement links TRBV13 to TRBJ1-3; D not certain. The CDR3 sequence is 16 residues long. Germline-derived CDR1 and CDR2 are PRHDT and FYEKMQ (reference sequence). V was trimmed by 0 bases and J by 1 base, leaving 10 bases between them. For the CDR3, the DNA is TGTGCCAGCAGCTTAGGACAGTTCATATCTGGAAACACCATATATTTT. Amino acids: CASSLGQFISGNTIYF.